The TCR beta chain under discussion was sequenced for a study of T-cell memory formation after mild COVID-19. A 5'RACE reaction primed in the constant segment made cDNA libraries of TCR alpha and TCR beta, and these carried sample barcodes and UMIs. TCRdb ran MiXCR on the 5' RACE reads and lists one entry per CDR3 protein. The sample carries about 270,000 distinct CDR3 sequences, over 15% recorded once. This sequence originates from a man younger than 35 who had mild COVID-19 (a few samples of this study predate the infection). Cell type and time point are not known. The specimen sequenced was PBMCs or a T cell subset sorted from them (not recorded which).

Here the CDR3 DNA reads TGCAGTGCTTTGGGACAGTACGAGCAGTACGTC. Amino acids: CSALGQYEQYV. The chain combines TRBV20-1 with TRBJ2-7; 7 bases align to TRBD1. Germline lookup yields CDR1 DFQATT and CDR2 SNEGSKA (reference sequence). The trim removed 5 bases at V and 4 bases at J, leaving 2 bases unmatched. The CDR3 runs to 11 residues.